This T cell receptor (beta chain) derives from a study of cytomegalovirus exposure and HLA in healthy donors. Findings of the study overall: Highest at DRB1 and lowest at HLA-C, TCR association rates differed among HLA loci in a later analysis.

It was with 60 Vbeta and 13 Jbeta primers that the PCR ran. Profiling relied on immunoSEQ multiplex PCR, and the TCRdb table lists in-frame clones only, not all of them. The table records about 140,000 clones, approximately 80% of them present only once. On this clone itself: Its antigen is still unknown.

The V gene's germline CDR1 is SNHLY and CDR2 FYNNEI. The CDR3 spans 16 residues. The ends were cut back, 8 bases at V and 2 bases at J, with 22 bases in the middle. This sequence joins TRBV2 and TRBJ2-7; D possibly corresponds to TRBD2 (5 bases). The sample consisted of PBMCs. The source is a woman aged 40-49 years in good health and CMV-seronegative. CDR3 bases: TGTGCCAGCCGCTTCTCGCCGTCTAGCAGAACCTACGAGCAGTACTTC. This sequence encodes CASRFSPSSRTYEQYF.